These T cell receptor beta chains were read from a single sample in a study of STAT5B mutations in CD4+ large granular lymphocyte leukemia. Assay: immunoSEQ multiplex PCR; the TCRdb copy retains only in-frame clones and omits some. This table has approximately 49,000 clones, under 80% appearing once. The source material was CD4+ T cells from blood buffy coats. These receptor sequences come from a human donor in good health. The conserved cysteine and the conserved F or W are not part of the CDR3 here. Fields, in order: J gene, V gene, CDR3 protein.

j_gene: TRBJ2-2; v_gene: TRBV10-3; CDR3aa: AIRASGGANTGELF
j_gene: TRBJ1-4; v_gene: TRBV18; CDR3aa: ASSWGQGRRNEKLF
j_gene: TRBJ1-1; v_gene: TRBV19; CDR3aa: ASSIQGGPAF
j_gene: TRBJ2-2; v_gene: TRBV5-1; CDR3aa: ASSSQGATGELF
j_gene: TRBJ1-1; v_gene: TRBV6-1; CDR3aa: ASSVGGTRENTEAF
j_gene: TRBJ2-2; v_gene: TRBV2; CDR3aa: ASKGAISNTGELF
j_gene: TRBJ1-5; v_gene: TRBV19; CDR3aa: ASSIVGGTNQPQH
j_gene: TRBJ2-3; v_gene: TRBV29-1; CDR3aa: SVTSGPRAY
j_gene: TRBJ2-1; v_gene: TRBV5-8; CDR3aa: ASSSRQDWDNEQF
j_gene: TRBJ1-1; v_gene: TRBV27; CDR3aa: ASSPDQGQGRTEAF
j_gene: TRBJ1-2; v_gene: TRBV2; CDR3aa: ASRRDSGYT
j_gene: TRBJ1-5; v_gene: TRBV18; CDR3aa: ASSPGGGGGQPQH
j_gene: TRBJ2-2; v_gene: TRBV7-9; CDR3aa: ASSPPRGRADTGELF
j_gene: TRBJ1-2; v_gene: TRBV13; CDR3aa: ASSKAARVSGYT
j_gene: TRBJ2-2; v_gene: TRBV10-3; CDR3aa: ASIQPGQGNGELF
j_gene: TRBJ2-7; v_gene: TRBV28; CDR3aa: ASSDPGGLETYEQY
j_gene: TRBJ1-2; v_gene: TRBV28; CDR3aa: ATDPGGWDGYT
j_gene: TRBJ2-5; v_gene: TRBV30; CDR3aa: AWSVAPRVLLETQY
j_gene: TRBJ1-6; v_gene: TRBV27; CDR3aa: ASSYENYSPLH
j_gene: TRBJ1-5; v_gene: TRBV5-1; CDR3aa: ASREGGNQPQH
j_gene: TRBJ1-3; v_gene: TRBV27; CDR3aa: ASSGLPGNTIY
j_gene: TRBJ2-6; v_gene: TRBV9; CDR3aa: ASSVAEGQGRFSGANVLT
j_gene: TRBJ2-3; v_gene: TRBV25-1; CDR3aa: ASTQGGGTDTQY
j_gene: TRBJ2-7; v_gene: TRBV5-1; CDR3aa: ASSGDGTYEQY
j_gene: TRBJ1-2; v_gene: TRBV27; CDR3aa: ASTTGNGNYGYT
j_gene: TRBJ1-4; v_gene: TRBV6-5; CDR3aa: ASSSRLTGEKLF
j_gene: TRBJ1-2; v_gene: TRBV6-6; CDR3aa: ASARLKSGYT
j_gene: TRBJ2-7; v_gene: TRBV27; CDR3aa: ASSRSQGSSSYEQY
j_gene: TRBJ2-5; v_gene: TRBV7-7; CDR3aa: ASSQSTGGKETQY
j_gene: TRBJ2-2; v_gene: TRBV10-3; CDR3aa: AISGQGPNTGELF
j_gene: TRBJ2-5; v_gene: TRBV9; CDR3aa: ASSRGGGQETQY
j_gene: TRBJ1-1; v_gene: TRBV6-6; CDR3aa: ASSYSLGATEAF
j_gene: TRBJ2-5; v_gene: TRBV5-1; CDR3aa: ASSAQGKETQY
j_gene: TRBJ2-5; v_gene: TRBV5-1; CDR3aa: ASSRGLAGEETQY
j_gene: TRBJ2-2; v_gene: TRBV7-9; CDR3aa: ASSFGTGFTGELF
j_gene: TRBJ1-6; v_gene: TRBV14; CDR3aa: ASSQAGGSPLH
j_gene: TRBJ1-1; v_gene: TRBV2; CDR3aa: ASSEQGRSTEAF
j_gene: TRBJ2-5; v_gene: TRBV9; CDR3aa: ASSVAPGGETQY
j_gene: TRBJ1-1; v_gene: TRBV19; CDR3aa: ATTRGGWTEAF
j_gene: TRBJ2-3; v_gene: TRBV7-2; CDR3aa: ASSLGTGGSTDTQY
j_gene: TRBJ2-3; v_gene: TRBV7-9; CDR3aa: ASSKILGGGANTQY
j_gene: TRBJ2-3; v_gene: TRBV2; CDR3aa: ASMTGTSTDTQY
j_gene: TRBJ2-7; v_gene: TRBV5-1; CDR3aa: ASSPRWAQTYEQY
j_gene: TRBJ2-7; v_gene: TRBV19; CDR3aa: ASSIGAGSYEQY
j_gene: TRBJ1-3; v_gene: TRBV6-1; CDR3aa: ASSEFRRSGNTIY
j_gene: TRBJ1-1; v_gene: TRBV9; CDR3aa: ASSVEAGTVGTEAF